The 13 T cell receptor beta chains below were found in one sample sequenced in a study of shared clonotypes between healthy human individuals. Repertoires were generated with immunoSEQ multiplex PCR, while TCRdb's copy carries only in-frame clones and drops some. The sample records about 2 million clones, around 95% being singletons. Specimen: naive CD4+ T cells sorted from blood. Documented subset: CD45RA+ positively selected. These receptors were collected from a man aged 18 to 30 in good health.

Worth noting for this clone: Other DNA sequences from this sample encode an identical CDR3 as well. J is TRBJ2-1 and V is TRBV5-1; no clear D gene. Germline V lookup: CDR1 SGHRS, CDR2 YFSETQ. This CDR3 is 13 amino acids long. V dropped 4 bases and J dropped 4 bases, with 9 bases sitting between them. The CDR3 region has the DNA TGCGCCAGCAGCCCAGGACGGTACAATGAGCAGTTCTTC. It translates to CASSPGRYNEQFF.

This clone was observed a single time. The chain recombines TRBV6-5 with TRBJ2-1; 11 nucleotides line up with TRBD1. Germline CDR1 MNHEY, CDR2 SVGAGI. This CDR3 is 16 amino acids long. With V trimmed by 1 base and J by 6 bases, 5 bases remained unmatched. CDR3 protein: CASSYFGTGGVNEQFF. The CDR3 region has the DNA TGTGCCAGCAGTTACTTCGGGACAGGGGGAGTCAATGAGCAGTTCTTC.

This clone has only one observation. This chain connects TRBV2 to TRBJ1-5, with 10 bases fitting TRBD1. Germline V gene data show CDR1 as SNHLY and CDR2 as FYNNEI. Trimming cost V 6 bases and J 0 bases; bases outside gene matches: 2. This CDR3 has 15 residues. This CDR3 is CASRDRGDSNQPQHF. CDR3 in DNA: TGTGCCAGCAGGGACAGGGGGGATAGCAATCAGCCCCAGCATTTT.

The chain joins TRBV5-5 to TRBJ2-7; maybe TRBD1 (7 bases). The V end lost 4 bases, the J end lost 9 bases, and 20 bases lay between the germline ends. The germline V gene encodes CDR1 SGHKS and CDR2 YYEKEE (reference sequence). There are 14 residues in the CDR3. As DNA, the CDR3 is TGTGCCAGCAGCGCGGGGCCACAGGGGAACGGGCAGTACTTC. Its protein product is CASSAGPQGNGQYF.

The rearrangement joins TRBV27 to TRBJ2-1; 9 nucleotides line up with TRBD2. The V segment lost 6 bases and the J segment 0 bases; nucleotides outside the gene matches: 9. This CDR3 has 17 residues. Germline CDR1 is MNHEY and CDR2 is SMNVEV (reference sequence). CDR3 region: CASRGAGGLSSYNEQFF. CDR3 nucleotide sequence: TGTGCCAGCAGGGGAGCGGGAGGACTAAGCTCCTACAATGAGCAGTTCTTC.

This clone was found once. The CDR3 sequence is CASSLYSAGGMYNEQFF. In DNA, the CDR3 is TGTGCCAGCAGCTTGTACTCGGCGGGAGGGATGTACAATGAGCAGTTCTTC. J is TRBJ2-1 and V is TRBV5-6, with TRBD2 matching over 9 bases. V shed 1 base and J 4 bases; nucleotides not matched to a gene: 9. Germline V gene data show CDR1 as SGHDT and CDR2 as YYEEEE. This CDR3 is built from 17 residues.

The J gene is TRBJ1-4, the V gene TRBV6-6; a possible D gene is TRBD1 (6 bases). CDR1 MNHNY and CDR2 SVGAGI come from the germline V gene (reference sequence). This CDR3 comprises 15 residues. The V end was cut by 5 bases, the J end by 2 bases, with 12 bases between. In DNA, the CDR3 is TGTGCCAGCAGTGACCGCAGGGGTACTAATGAAAAACTGTTTTTT. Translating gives CASSDRRGTNEKLFF.

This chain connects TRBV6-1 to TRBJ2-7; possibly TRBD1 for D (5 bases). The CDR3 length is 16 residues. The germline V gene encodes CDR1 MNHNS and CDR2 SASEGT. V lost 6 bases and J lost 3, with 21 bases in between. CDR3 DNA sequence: TGTGCCAGCAGAGAACAGCCGACAGAAAAAAACTACGAGCAGTACTTC. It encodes CASREQPTEKNYEQYF.

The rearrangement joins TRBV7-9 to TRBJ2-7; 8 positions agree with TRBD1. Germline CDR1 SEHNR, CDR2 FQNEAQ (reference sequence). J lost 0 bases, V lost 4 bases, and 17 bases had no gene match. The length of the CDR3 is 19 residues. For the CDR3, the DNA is TGTGCCAGCAGCTCCATACAACGCCGGGGACAGGAGAACTCCTACGAGCAGTACTTC. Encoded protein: CASSSIQRRGQENSYEQYF.

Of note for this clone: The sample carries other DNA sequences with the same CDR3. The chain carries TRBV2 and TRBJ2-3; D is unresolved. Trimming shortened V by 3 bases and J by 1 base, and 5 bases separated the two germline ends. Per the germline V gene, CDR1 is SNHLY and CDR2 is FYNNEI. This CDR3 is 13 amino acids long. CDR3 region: CASSDSGTDTQYF. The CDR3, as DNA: TGTGCCAGCAGTGATTCGGGCACAGATACGCAGTATTTT.

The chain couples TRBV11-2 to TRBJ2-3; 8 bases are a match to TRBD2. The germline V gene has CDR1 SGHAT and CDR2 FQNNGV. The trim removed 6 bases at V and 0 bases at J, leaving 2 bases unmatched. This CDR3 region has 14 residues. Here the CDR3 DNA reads TGTGCCAGCAGGCTAGCGGGTAGCACAGATACGCAGTATTTT. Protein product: CASRLAGSTDTQYF.

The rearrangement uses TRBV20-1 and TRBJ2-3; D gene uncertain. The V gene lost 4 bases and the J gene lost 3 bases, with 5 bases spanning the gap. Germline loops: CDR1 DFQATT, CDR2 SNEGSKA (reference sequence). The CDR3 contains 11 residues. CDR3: CSATWTDTQYF. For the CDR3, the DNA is TGCAGTGCTACCTGGACAGATACGCAGTATTTT.

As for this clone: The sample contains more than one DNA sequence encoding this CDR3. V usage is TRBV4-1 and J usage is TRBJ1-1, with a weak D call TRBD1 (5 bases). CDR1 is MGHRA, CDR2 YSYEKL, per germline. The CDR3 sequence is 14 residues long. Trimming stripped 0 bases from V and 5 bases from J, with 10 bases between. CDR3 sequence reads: CASSQDLRGTEAFF. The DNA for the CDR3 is TGCGCCAGCAGCCAAGATCTGCGGGGGACTGAAGCTTTCTTT.